The 10 T cell receptor beta chains listed next were all sequenced from one sample in a study of cytomegalovirus exposure and HLA in healthy donors. Use of 60 Vbeta and 13 Jbeta primers characterized the PCR. Using immunoSEQ multiplex PCR, the repertoire was profiled, and TCRdb retains in-frame clones only, with some absent. The table lists a few hundred thousand clones, approximately 82% of them singletons. The sample comprised PBMCs. All receptors come from a woman between 35 and 50 years old in good health and CMV-seronegative.

The chain carries TRBV6-1 and TRBJ1-5; D is unresolved. Trimming left V 5 bases short and J 0 bases short, with 11 bases between. Germline values: CDR1 MNHNS, CDR2 SASEGT. This CDR3 contains 15 residues. Written as DNA, the CDR3 is TGTGCCAGCAGTAAGCGGCAGTATAGCAATCAGCCCCAGCATTTT. Translation gives CASSKRQYSNQPQHF.

The rearrangement links TRBV19 to TRBJ1-1; the D is unclear. The CDR3 has 15 residues. Germline V gene sequence: CDR1 LNHDA, CDR2 SQIVND (reference sequence). V shed 0 bases and J shed 4 bases, with 12 bases lying between them. The CDR3 region is CASSIDLGSSTEAFF. The CDR3 DNA reads TGTGCCAGTAGTATAGATCTGGGGAGTTCCACTGAAGCTTTCTTT.

This clone appeared once. This chain joins TRBV9 and TRBJ1-1; D remains ambiguous. Trimming stripped 0 bases from V and 5 bases from J, with 8 bases between. Germline V gene lookup returns CDR1 SGDLS and CDR2 YYNGEE. The CDR3 runs 13 residues. This CDR3 reads CASSVATWTEAFF. CDR3 coding DNA: TGTGCCAGCAGCGTAGCTACCTGGACTGAAGCTTTCTTT.

The rearrangement uses TRBV11-3 and TRBJ1-4; D is unclear. Per germline, CDR1 SGHNT and CDR2 YENEEA. There are 14 residues in the CDR3. V lost 5 bases to trimming and J lost 7 bases, with 14 bases between them. The DNA of the CDR3 is TGTGCCAGCAGCCGGAGGGCAGGTCGTGAAAAACTGTTTTTT. Residues: CASSRRAGREKLFF.

Only one count was recorded for this clone. The CDR3 sequence is CSVRGQAAGNTIYF. The CDR3 DNA reads TGCAGCGTTAGGGGACAGGCGGCGGGAAACACCATATATTTT. The V and J genes are TRBV29-1 and TRBJ1-3; 8 bases agree with TRBD1. Germline CDR1 and CDR2: SQVTM and ANQGSEA. The CDR3 is made up of 14 amino acids. The ends lost 5 bases at V and 4 bases at J; junction bases unmatched: 7. The full variable domain, its missing parts supplied by reference TRBV29-1 and TRBJ1-3, is SAVISQKPSRDICQRGTSLTIQCQVDSQVTMMFWYRQQPGQSLTLIATANQGSEATYESGFVIDKFPISRPNLTFSTLTVSNMSPEDSSIYLCSVRGQAAGNTIYFGEGSWLTVV.

This rearrangement joins TRBV27 to TRBJ1-2; 7 bases are shared with TRBD1. The ends lost 6 bases at V and 3 bases at J; junction bases unmatched: 4. This CDR3 region has 13 residues. Germline assignment: CDR1 MNHEY and CDR2 SMNVEV (reference sequence). The CDR3 coding sequence is TGTGCCAGCAGCGGGACAGCTTACTATGGCTACACCTTC. It specifies CASSGTAYYGYTF.

The genes are TRBV9 and TRBJ2-3; tentatively, D is TRBD2 (6 bases). This CDR3 comprises 15 residues. V was pared by 0 bases and J by 4 bases, with 12 bases between. Looked up from germline, CDR1 is SGDLS and CDR2 is YYNGEE. For the CDR3, the DNA is TGTGCCAGCAGCGTAGCCGGGACTCACCCAGATACGCAGTATTTT. Protein: CASSVAGTHPDTQYF.

This chain uses TRBV25-1 with TRBJ2-1; D is ambiguous. Per germline, CDR1 MGHDK and CDR2 SYGVNS. V lost 4 bases and J lost 4, with 11 bases in between. CDR3 length: 14 amino acids. CDR3 amino acids: CASSGQNSYNEQFF. CDR3 coding DNA: TGTGCCAGCAGTGGCCAAAACAGTTACAATGAGCAGTTCTTC. Filled out from reference TRBV25-1 and TRBJ2-1, the complete variable domain reads EADIYQTPRYLVIGTGKKITLECSQTMGHDKMYWYQQDPGMELHLIHYSYGVNSTEKGDLSSESTVSRIRTEHFPLTLESARPSHTSQYLCASSGQNSYNEQFFGPGTRLTVL.

The chain uses TRBV5-6 and TRBJ2-7; 10 bases agree with TRBD1. This CDR3 region has 14 residues. The V gene end was trimmed by 4 bases and the J gene end by 2 bases; junction bases not matched to a gene: 3. Germline V gene lookup returns CDR1 SGHDT and CDR2 YYEEEE. CDR3 sequence: CASSAGQGAYEQYF. The CDR3, as DNA: TGTGCCAGCAGCGCCGGACAGGGGGCCTACGAGCAGTACTTC.

The CDR3, as DNA: TGTGCCAGCAGCTTAGCAGGGGCTGAAGCTTTCTTT. Residues: CASSLAGAEAFF. The chain recombines TRBV7-9 with TRBJ1-1, with a weak D call TRBD1 (5 bases). CDR3 length equals 12 residues. From germline, CDR1 is SEHNR and CDR2 FQNEAQ (reference sequence). Between the trimmed V and J ends, which lost 0 bases and 6 bases, there was a span of 5 bases.